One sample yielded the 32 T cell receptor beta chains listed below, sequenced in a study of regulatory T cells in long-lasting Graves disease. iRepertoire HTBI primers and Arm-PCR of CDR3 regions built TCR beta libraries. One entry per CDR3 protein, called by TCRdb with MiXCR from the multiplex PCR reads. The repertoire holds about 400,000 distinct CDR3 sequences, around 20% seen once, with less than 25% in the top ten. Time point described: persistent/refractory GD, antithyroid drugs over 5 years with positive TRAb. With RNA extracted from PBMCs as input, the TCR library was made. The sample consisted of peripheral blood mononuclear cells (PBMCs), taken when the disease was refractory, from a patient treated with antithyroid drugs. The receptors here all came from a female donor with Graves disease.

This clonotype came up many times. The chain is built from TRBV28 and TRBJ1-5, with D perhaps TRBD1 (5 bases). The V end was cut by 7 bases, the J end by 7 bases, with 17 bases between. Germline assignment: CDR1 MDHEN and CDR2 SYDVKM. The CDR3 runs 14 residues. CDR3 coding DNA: TGTGCCAGCACCCCCCCGCAGGGCCGGCAGCCCCAGCATTTT. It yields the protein CASTPPQGRQPQHF.

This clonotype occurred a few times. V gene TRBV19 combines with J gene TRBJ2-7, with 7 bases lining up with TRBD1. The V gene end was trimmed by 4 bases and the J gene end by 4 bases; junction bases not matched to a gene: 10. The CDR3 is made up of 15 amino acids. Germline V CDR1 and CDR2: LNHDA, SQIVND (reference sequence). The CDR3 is CASSTGGGQTYEQYF. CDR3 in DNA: TGTGCCAGTAGTACAGGTGGGGGACAGACATACGAGCAGTACTTC. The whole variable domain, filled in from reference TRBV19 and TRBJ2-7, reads DGGITQSPKYLFRKEGQNVTLSCEQNLNHDAMYWYRQDPGQGLRLIYYSQIVNDFQKGDIAEGYSVSREKKESFPLTVTSAQKNPTAFYLCASSTGGGQTYEQYFGPGTRLTVT.

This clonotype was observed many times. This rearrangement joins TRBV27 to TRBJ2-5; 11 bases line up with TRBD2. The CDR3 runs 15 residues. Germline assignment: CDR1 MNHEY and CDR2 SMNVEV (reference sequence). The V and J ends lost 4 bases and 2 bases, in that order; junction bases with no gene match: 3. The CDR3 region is CASSSRLAGQETQYF. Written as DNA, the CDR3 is TGTGCCAGCAGTTCAAGACTAGCGGGGCAAGAGACCCAGTACTTC.

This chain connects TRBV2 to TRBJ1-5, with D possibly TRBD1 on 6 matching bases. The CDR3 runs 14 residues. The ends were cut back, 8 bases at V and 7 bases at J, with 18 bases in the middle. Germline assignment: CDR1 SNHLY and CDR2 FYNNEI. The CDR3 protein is CASQREGGGQPQHF. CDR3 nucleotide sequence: TGTGCCAGCCAGCGAGAGGGGGGCGGACAGCCCCAGCATTTT.

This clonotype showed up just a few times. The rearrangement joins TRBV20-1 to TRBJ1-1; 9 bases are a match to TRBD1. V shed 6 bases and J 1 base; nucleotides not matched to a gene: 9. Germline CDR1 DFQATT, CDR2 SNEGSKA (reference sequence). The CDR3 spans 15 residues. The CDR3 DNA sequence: TGCAGTGCAAAACAGGGGGCTGGATGGAACACTGAAGCTTTCTTT. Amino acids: CSAKQGAGWNTEAFF.

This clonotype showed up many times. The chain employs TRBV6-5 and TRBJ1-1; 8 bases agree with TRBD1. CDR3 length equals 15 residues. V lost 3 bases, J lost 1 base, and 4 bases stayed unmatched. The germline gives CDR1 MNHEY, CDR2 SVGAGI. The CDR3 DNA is TGTGCCAGCAGTTATTTCGGACAGGGGAACACTGAAGCTTTCTTT. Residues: CASSYFGQGNTEAFF.

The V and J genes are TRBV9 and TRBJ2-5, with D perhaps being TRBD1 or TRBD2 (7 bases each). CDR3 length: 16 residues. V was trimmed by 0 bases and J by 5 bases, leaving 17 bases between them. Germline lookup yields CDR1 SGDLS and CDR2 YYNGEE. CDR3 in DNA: TGTGCCAGCAGCGTAGGGAGCGGGACAGTAAGGGAGACCCAGTACTTC. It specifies CASSVGSGTVRETQYF.

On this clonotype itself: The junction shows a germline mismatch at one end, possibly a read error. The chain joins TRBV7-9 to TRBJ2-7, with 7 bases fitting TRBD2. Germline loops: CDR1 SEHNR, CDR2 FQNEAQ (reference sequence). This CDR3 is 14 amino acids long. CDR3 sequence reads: CASSLGGGPSGQDF. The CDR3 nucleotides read TGTGCCAGCAGCTTAGGCGGGGGACCGTCGGGGCAGGACTTC.

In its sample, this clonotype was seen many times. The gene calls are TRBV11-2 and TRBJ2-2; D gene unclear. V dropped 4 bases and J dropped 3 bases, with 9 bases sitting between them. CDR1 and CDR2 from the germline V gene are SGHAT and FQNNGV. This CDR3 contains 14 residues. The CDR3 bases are TGTGCCAGCAGCTCCTACATCGACACCGGGGAGCTGTTTTTT. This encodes CASSSYIDTGELFF.

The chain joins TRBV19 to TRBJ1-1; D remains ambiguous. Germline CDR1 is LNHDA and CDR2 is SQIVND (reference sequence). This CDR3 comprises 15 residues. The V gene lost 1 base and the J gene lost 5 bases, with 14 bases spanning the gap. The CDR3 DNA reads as TGTGCCAGTAGTATAGCAGCCGGGGTGCAGACTGAAGCTTTCTTT. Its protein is CASSIAAGVQTEAFF.

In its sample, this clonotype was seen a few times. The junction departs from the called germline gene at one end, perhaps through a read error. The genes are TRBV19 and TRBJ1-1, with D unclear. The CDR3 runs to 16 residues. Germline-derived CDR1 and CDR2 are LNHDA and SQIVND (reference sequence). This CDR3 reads CTSSRGNLGAKTEAFF. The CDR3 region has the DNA TGTACCAGTAGTAGAGGTAATTTGGGAGCAAAGACTGAAGCTTTCTTT.

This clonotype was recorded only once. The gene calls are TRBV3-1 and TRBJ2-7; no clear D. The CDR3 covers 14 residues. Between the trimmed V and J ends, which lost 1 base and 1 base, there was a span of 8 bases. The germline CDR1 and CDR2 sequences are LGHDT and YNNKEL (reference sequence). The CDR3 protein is CASSQGRPSYEQYF. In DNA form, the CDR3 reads TGTGCCAGCAGCCAAGGTCGGCCTTCCTACGAGCAGTACTTC.

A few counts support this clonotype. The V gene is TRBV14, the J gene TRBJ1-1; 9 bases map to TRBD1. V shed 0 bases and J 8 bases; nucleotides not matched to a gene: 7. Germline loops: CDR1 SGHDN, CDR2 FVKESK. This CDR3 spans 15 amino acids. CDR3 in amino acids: CASSQDWGTGGEAFF. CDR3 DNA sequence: TGTGCCAGCAGCCAAGATTGGGGAACAGGGGGCGAAGCTTTCTTT.

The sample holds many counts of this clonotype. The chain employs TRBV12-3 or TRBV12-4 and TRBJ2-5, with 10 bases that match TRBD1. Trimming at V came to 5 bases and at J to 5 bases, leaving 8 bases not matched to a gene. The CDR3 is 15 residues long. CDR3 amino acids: CASSPPGQGTETQYF. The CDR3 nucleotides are TGTGCCAGCAGTCCACCGGGACAGGGGACGGAGACCCAGTACTTC.

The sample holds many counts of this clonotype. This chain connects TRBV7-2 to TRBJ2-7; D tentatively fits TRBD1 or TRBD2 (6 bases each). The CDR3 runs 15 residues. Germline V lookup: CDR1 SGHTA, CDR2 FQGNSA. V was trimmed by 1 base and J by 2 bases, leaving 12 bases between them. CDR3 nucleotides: TGTGCCAGCAGCTTAGAGGGGGGAGGTACCTACGAGCAGTACTTC. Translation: CASSLEGGGTYEQYF.

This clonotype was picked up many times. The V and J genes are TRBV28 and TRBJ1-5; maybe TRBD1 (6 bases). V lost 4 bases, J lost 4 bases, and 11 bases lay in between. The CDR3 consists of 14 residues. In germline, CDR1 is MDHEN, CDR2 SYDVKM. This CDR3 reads CASSSTGWNQPQHF. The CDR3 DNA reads TGTGCCAGCAGTTCGACAGGATGGAATCAGCCCCAGCATTTT.

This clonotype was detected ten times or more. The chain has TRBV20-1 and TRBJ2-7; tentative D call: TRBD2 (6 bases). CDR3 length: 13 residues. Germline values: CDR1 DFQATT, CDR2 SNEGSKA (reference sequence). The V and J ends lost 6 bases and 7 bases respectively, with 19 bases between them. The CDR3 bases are TGCAGTGCCGACCGGGGCTCCGGAGGGGAGCAGTACTTC. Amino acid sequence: CSADRGSGGEQYF.

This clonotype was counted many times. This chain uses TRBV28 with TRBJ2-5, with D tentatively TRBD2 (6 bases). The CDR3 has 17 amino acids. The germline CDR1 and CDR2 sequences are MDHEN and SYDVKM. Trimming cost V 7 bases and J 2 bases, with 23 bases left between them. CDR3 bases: TGTGCCAGCAAAGACGGGGGTTGGGTTGGGGGACAAGAGACCCAGTACTTC. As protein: CASKDGGWVGGQETQYF.

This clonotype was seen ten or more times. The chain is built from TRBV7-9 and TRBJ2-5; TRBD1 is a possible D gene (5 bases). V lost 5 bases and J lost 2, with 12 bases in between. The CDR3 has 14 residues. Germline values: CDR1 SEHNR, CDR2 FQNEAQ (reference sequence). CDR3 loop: CASSPRQKQETQYF. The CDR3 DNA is TGTGCCAGCAGCCCCCGACAGAAACAAGAGACCCAGTACTTC.

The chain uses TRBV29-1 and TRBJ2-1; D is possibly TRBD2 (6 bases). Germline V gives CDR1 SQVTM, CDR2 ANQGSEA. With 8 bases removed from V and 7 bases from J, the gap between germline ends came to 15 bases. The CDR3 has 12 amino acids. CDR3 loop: CSYSPGRNEQFF. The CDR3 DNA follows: TGCAGCTACTCCCCGGGGAGGAATGAGCAGTTCTTC.

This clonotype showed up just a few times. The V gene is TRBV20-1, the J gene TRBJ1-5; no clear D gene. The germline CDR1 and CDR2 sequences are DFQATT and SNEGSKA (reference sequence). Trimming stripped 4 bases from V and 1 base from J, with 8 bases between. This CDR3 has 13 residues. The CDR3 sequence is CSAKDISNQPQHF. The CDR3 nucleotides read TGCAGTGCTAAAGACATAAGCAATCAGCCCCAGCATTTT.

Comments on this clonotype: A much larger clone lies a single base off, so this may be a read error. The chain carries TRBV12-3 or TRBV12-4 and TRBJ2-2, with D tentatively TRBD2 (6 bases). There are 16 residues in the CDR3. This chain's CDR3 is CAGSFVPGRSTGELFF. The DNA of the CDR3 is TGTGCCGGCAGTTTCGTTCCTGGGAGGAGCACCGGGGAGCTGTTTTTT.

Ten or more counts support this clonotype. In DNA form, the CDR3 reads TGTGCCAGCAGTTACCCGTCGACAGGGAGCAATCAGCCCCAGCATTTT. Protein sequence: CASSYPSTGSNQPQHF. The chain is built from TRBV6-2 or TRBV6-3 and TRBJ1-5; 7 bases line up with TRBD1. CDR1 MNHEY and CDR2 SVGEGT come from the germline V gene. This CDR3 contains 16 residues. The junction had 5 bases not matched to a gene; V was cut back by 2 bases and J by 1 base.

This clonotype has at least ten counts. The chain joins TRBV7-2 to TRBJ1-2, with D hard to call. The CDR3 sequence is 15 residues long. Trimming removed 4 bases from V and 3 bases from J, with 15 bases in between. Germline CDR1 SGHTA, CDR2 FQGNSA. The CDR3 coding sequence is TGTGCCAGCAGCTCCCCACGCGGCCTTTACTATGGCTACACCTTC. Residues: CASSSPRGLYYGYTF.

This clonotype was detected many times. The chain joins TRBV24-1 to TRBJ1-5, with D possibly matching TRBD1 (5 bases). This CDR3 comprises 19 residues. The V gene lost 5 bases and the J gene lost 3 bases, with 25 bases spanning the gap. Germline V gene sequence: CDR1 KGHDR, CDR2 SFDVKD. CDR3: CATSVPRDSLKGPNQPQHF. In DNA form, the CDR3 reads TGTGCCACCAGTGTTCCGAGAGACAGCCTGAAGGGCCCCAATCAGCCCCAGCATTTT.

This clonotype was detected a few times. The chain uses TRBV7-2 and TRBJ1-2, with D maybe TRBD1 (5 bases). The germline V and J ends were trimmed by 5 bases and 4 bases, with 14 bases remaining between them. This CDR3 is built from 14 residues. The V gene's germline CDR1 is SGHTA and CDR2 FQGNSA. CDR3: CASSAGPMIYGYTF. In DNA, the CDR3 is TGTGCCAGCAGCGCGGGACCGATGATCTATGGCTACACCTTC. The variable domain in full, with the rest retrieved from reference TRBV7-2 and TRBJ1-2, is GAGVSQSPSNKVTEKGKDVELRCDPISGHTALYWYRQSLGQGLEFLIYFQGNSAPDKSGLPSDRFSAERTGGSVSTLTIQRTQQEDSAVYLCASSAGPMIYGYTFGSGTRLTVV.

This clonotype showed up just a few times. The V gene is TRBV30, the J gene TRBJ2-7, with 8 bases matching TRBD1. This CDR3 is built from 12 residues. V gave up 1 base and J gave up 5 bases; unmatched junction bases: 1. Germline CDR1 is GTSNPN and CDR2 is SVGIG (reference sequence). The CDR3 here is CAWSGTGNEQYF. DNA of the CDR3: TGTGCCTGGAGTGGGACAGGGAACGAGCAGTACTTC.

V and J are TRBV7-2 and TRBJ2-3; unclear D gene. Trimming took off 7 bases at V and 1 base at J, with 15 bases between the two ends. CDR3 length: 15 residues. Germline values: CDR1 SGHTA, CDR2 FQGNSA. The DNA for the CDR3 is TGTGCCAGCATCCCCTCCGCACCTGGCACAGATACGCAGTATTTT. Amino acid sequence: CASIPSAPGTDTQYF.

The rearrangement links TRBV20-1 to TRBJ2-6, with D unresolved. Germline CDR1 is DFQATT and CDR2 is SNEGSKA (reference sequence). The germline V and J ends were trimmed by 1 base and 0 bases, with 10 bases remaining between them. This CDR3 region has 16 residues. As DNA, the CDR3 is TGCAGTGCTAGAGGTCAAGAGGTCTCTGGGGCCAACGTCCTGACTTTC. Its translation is CSARGQEVSGANVLTF.

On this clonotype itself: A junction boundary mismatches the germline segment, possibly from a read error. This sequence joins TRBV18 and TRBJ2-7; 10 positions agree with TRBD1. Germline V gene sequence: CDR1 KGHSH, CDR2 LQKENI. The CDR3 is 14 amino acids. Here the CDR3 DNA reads TGTGCCGGCTCACCGGGACAGGGGCCCTACGAGCAGTACTTC. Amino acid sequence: CAGSPGQGPYEQYF.

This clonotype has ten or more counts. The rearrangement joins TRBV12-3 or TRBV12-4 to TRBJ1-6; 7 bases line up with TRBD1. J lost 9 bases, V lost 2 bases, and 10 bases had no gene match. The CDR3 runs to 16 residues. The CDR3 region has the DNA TGTGCCAGCAGTTTAAAGTTGGCAGGGGGTAGTTCACCCCTCCACTTT. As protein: CASSLKLAGGSSPLHF.

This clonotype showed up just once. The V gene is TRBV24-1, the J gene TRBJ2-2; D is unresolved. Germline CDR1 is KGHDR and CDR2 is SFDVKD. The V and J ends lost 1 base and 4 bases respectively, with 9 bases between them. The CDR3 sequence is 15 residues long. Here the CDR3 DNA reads TGTGCCACCAGTGATTTAACGACACCCACCGGGGAGCTGTTTTTT. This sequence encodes CATSDLTTPTGELFF.